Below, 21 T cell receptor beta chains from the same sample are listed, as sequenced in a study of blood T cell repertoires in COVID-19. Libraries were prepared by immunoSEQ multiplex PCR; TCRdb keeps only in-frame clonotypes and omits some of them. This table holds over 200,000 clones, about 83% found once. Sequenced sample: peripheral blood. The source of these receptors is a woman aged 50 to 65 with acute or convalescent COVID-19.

CDR3 protein: CATSDFSDRGLGGELFF. The CDR3 DNA sequence: TGTGCCACCAGTGATTTCTCGGACAGGGGGCTTGGCGGGGAGCTGTTTTTT. The chain couples TRBV24-1 to TRBJ2-2; 11 nucleotides agree with TRBD1. Germline V gives CDR1 KGHDR, CDR2 SFDVKD. This CDR3 spans 17 amino acids. The V segment lost 1 base and the J segment 7 bases; nucleotides outside the gene matches: 7.

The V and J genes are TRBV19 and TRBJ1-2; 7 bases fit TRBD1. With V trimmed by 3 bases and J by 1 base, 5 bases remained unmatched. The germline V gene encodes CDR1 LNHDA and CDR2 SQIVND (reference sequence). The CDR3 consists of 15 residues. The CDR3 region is CASSMRTGLNYGYTF. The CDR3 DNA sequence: TGTGCCAGTAGTATGAGGACAGGCCTTAACTATGGCTACACCTTC. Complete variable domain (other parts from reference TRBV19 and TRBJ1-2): DGGITQSPKYLFRKEGQNVTLSCEQNLNHDAMYWYRQDPGQGLRLIYYSQIVNDFQKGDIAEGYSVSREKKESFPLTVTSAQKNPTAFYLCASSMRTGLNYGYTFGSGTRLTVV.

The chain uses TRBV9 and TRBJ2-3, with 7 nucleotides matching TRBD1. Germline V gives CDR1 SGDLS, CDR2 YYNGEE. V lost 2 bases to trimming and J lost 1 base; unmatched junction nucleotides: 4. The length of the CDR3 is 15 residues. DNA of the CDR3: TGTGCCAGCAGCGTGGGGACAGCGGGCACAGATACGCAGTATTTT. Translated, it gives CASSVGTAGTDTQYF.

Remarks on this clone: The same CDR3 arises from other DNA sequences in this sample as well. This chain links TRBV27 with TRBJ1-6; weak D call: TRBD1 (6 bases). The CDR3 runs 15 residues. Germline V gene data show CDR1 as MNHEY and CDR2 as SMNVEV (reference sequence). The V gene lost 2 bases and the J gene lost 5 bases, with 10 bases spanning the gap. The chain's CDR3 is CASSLRRQDNSPLHF. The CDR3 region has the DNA TGTGCCAGCAGTTTAAGGAGACAGGATAATTCACCCCTCCACTTT.

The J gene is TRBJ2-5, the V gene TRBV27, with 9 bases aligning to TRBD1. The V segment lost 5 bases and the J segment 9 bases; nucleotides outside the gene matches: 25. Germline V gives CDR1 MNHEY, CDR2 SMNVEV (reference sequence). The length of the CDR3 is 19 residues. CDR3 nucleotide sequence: TGTGCCAGCAGTCCTATTTCTAATCGGACAGGGGTCTCACGAGGGTCCCAGTACTTC. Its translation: CASSPISNRTGVSRGSQYF.

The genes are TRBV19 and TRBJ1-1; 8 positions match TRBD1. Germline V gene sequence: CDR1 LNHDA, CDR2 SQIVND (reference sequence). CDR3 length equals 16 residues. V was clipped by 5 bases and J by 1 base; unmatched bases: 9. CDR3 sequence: CASSVPPDRANTEAFF. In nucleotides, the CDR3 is TGTGCCAGTAGTGTACCCCCGGACAGGGCGAACACTGAAGCTTTCTTT.

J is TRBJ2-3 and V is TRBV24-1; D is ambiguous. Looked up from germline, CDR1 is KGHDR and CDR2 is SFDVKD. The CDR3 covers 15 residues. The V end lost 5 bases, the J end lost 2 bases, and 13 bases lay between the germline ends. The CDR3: CATSARLSATDTQYF. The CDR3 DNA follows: TGTGCCACCAGTGCCCGTCTAAGCGCCACAGATACGCAGTATTTT.

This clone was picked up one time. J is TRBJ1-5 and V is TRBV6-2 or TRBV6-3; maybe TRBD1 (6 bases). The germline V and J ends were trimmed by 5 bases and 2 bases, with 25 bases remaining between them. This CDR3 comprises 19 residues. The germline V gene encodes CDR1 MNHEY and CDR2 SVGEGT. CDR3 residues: CASSPQGRGRTMRNQPQHF. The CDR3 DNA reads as TGTGCCAGCAGTCCCCAAGGCAGGGGCAGGACAATGCGCAATCAGCCCCAGCATTTT.

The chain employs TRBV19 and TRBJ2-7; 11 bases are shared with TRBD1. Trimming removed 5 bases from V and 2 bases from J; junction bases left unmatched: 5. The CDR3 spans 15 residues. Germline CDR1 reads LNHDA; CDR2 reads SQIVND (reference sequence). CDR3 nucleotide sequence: TGTGCCAGTAGTTTCGGGACAGGGGGAACCTACGAGCAGTACTTC. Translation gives CASSFGTGGTYEQYF.

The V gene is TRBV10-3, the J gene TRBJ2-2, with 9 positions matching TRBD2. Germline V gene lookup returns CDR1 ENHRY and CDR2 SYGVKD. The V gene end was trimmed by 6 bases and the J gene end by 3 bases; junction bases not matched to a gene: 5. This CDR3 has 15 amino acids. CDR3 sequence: CAISPGGRDTGELFF. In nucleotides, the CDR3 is TGTGCCATCAGCCCTGGCGGGAGGGACACCGGGGAGCTGTTTTTT.

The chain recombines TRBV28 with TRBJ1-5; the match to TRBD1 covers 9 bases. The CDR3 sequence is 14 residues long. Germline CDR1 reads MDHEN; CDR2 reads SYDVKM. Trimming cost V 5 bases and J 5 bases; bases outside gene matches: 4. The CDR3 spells CASSPGQGYQPQHF. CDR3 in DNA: TGTGCCAGCAGTCCGGGACAGGGATATCAGCCCCAGCATTTT. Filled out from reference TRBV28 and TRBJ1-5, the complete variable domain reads DVKVTQSSRYLVKRTGEKVFLECVQDMDHENMFWYRQDPGLGLRLIYFSYDVKMKEKGDIPEGYSVSREKKERFSLILESASTNQTSMYLCASSPGQGYQPQHFGDGTRLSIL.

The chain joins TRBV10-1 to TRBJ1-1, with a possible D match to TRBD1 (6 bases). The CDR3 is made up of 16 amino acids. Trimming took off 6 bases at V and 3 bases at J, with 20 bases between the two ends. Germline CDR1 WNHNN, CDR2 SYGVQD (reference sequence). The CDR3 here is CASSLRAQGQDTEAFF. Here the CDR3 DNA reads TGCGCCAGCAGCCTCAGGGCACAGGGACAAGACACTGAAGCTTTCTTT.

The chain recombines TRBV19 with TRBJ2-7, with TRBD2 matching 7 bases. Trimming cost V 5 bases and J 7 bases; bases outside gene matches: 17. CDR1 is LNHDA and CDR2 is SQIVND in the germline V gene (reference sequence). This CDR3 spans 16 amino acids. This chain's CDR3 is CASSGTDAGARVEQYF. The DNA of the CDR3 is TGTGCCAGTAGTGGGACCGACGCGGGAGCGAGGGTAGAGCAGTACTTC.

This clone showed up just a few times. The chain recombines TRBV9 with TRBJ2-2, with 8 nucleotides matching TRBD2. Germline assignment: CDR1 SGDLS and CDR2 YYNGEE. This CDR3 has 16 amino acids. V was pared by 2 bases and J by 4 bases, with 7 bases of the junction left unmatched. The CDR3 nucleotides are TGTGCCAGCAGCGTTACAGCGGGAGTTGGCACCGGGGAGCTGTTTTTT. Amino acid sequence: CASSVTAGVGTGELFF.

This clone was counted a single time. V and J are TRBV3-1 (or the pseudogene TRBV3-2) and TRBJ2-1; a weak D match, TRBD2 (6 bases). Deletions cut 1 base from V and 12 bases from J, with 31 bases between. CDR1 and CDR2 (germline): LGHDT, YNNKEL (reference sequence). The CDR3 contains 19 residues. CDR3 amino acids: CASSQALGKTSRRIDGQFF. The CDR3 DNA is TGTGCCAGCAGCCAAGCCTTAGGAAAGACTAGTCGGAGGATAGATGGGCAGTTCTTC.

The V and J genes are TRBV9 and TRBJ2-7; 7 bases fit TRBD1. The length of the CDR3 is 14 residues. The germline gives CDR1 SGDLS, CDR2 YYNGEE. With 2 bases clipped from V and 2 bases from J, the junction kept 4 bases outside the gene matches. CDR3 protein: CASSVRQGAYEQYF. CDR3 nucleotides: TGTGCCAGCAGCGTCAGGCAGGGGGCCTACGAGCAGTACTTC.

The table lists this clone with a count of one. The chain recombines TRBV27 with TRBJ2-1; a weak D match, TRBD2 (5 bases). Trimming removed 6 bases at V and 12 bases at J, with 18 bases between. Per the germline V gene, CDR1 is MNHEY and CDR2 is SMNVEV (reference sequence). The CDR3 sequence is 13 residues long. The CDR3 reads CASSTDPGRGQFF. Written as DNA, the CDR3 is TGTGCCAGCAGCACGGACCCCGGCCGGGGGCAGTTCTTC.

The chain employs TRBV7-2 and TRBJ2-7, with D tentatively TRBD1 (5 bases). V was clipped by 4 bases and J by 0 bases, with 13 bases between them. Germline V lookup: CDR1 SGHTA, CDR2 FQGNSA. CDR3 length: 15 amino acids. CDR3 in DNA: TGTGCCAGCAGCTCATCCCGCGACAGCTCCTACGAGCAGTACTTC. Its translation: CASSSSRDSSYEQYF.

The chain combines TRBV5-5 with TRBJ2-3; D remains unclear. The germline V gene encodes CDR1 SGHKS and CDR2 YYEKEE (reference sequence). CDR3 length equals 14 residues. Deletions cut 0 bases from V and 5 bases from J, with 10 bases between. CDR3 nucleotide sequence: TGTGCCAGCAGCTTGGGGTCCTCGGGAGATACGCAGTATTTT. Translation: CASSLGSSGDTQYF.

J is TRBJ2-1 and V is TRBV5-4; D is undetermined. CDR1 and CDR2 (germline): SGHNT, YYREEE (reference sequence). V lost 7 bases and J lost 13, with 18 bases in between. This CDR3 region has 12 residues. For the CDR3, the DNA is TGTGCCAGCTTTCAAGATTCGGGTGGCCAGTTCTTC. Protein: CASFQDSGGQFF.

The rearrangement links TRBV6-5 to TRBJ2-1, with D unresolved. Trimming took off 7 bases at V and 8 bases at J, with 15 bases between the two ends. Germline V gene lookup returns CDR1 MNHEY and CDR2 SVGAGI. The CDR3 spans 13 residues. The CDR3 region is CASTLSLSDEQFF. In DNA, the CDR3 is TGTGCCAGCACCCTATCCCTAAGTGATGAGCAGTTCTTC.